A single sample is the source of the 16 T cell receptor beta chains below, sequenced in a study of blood T cell repertoires in COVID-19. The method was immunoSEQ multiplex PCR; TCRdb's version includes in-frame clones alone and lacks a portion of them. The sample lists some 300,000 clones; approximately 90% were seen once. The material sequenced was PBMCs or T cells enriched from blood (not recorded which). The source is a woman in her sixties in a cohort exposed to, infected with or recovered from COVID-19 (not recorded which).

A few counts support this clone. The CDR3 sequence: CASSVDRGGEKLFF. The CDR3 DNA sequence: TGTGCCAGCAGCGTGGACAGGGGAGGTGAAAAACTGTTTTTT. The chain is built from TRBV5-4 and TRBJ1-4; 9 nucleotides line up with TRBD1. Per germline, CDR1 SGHNT and CDR2 YYREEE (reference sequence). V trimming: 4 bases; J trimming: 7 bases; junction bases outside the gene matches: 5. CDR3 length: 14 residues.

J is TRBJ1-3 and V is TRBV28, with 7 nucleotides matching TRBD1. CDR1 MDHEN and CDR2 SYDVKM come from the germline V gene. The CDR3 totals 14 residues. After removal of 5 bases from V and 5 bases from J, the junction contained 6 bases not matched to a gene. The CDR3, as DNA: TGTGCCAGCAGTCTACGACAGGGCCGAAACACCATATATTTT. This codes for CASSLRQGRNTIYF.

The rearrangement links TRBV24-1 to TRBJ1-5; D unresolved. Between the trimmed V and J ends, which lost 3 bases and 3 bases, there was a span of 14 bases. Germline V gene data show CDR1 as KGHDR and CDR2 as SFDVKD. This CDR3 region has 16 residues. CDR3: CATSDPSEGTNQPQHF. The CDR3 DNA is TGTGCCACCAGTGATCCCTCGGAGGGAACCAATCAGCCCCAGCATTTT.

V is TRBV6-5 and J is TRBJ2-3, with TRBD2 matching over 8 bases. In germline, CDR1 is MNHEY, CDR2 SVGAGI. CDR3 length equals 13 residues. The trim removed 7 bases at V and 3 bases at J, leaving 3 bases unmatched. The CDR3 DNA is TGTGCCAGCATCCCTAGCGGGACAGATACGCAGTATTTT. Translated, it gives CASIPSGTDTQYF.

The chain has TRBV5-5 and TRBJ1-2; TRBD1 is a possible D gene (6 bases). Germline V gene lookup returns CDR1 SGHKS and CDR2 YYEKEE (reference sequence). The CDR3 runs 14 residues. The V gene lost 3 bases and the J gene lost 4 bases, with 13 bases spanning the gap. CDR3 protein: CASSWDNRAYGYTF. DNA of the CDR3: TGTGCCAGCAGCTGGGACAACCGGGCCTATGGCTACACCTTC.

This chain joins TRBV20-1 and TRBJ2-5; the match to TRBD2 covers 13 bases. CDR3 length: 14 amino acids. The trim removed 3 bases at V and 8 bases at J, leaving 6 bases unmatched. CDR1 DFQATT and CDR2 SNEGSKA come from the germline V gene (reference sequence). The CDR3 spells CSASRLAGGRTQYF. The CDR3 DNA reads as TGCAGTGCTAGTAGACTAGCGGGAGGACGTACCCAGTACTTC.

This clone was observed once. The genes are TRBV10-3 and TRBJ2-3, with 8 bases identical to TRBD1. The germline gives CDR1 ENHRY, CDR2 SYGVKD. The V gene end was trimmed by 6 bases and the J gene end by 2 bases; junction bases not matched to a gene: 7. This CDR3 spans 15 amino acids. The CDR3 spells CAISWTGMTTDTQYF. CDR3 nucleotides: TGTGCCATCAGCTGGACAGGGATGACCACAGATACGCAGTATTTT.

This sequence joins TRBV29-1 and TRBJ2-3; D remains unclear. The germline V gene encodes CDR1 SQVTM and CDR2 ANQGSEA. V gave up 1 base and J gave up 4 bases, with 6 bases separating them. The CDR3 spans 12 residues. The CDR3 protein is CSVEVRSDTQYF. DNA for the CDR3: TGCAGCGTTGAAGTGAGGTCAGATACGCAGTATTTT.

The chain carries TRBV28 and TRBJ1-5, with D unresolved. CDR1 MDHEN and CDR2 SYDVKM come from the germline V gene. The V and J ends lost 1 base and 0 bases respectively, with 16 bases between them. There are 18 residues in the CDR3. CDR3 nucleotide sequence: TGTGCCAGCAGTTTATTTACCGCGGGTAGAGATAGCAATCAGCCCCAGCATTTT. It specifies CASSLFTAGRDSNQPQHF.

This clone showed up just once. The V gene is TRBV21-1, the J gene TRBJ2-1; TRBD2, the table's D call, lacks a check against the DNA. TRBV21-1 is an annotated pseudogene. The CDR3 covers 15 residues. CDR3 loop: CASSKATAGGCEQFF. CDR3 nucleotide sequence: TGTGCCAGCAGCAAAGCCACCGCGGGAGGGTGTGAGCAGTTCTTC.

This clone has at least ten counts. CDR3 loop: CASRSPGLAGIQETQYF. The CDR3, as DNA: TGTGCCAGCAGATCCCCGGGACTAGCGGGAATCCAAGAGACCCAGTACTTC. The chain links TRBV28 to TRBJ2-5; 13 bases map to TRBD2. This CDR3 region has 17 residues. Per germline, CDR1 MDHEN and CDR2 SYDVKM. V shed 6 bases and J 1 base; nucleotides not matched to a gene: 8.

The chain combines TRBV19 with TRBJ1-1, with 8 bases lining up with TRBD1. V shed 5 bases and J 4 bases; nucleotides not matched to a gene: 9. The CDR3 is 15 amino acids. Germline CDR1 reads LNHDA; CDR2 reads SQIVND (reference sequence). In DNA, the CDR3 is TGTGCCAGTAGTTACAGGGGGATCAGGGGCACTGAAGCTTTCTTT. Amino acid sequence: CASSYRGIRGTEAFF.

The V gene is TRBV2, the J gene TRBJ2-7, with a tentative D call TRBD2 (6 bases). The ends were cut back, 6 bases at V and 6 bases at J, with 18 bases in the middle. Germline CDR1 and CDR2: SNHLY and FYNNEI. The CDR3 contains 14 residues. The CDR3 sequence: CASRLSEGSGEQYF. The CDR3 coding sequence is TGTGCCAGCAGACTCTCGGAGGGTTCTGGCGAGCAGTACTTC.

V gene TRBV24-1 combines with J gene TRBJ1-2; no definite D call. The germline V gene has CDR1 KGHDR and CDR2 SFDVKD. The CDR3 extends over 13 amino acids. Trimming cost V 4 bases and J 3 bases, with 8 bases left between them. The CDR3 here is CATSERSDYGYTF. The CDR3 DNA reads as TGTGCCACCAGTGAACGGTCTGACTATGGCTACACCTTC.

This chain joins TRBV6-5 and TRBJ1-2; 7 bases align to TRBD1. With 5 bases clipped from V and 4 bases from J, the junction kept 7 bases outside the gene matches. Germline loops: CDR1 MNHEY, CDR2 SVGAGI. This CDR3 comprises 14 residues. The CDR3 loop is CASSLNRGGYGYTF. The CDR3 DNA reads TGTGCCAGCAGTCTCAACAGGGGAGGCTATGGCTACACCTTC.

The genes are TRBV4-3 and TRBJ2-1; 7 nucleotides line up with TRBD2. V lost 4 bases to trimming and J lost 9 bases; unmatched junction nucleotides: 6. Germline CDR1 reads LGHNA; CDR2 reads YSLEER. The CDR3 length is 13 residues. The chain's CDR3 is CASSPNLAAEQFF. The CDR3 nucleotides are TGCGCCAGCAGCCCCAATCTAGCGGCTGAGCAGTTCTTC.